These 17 T cell receptor beta chains were sequenced from one sample in a study of T cell clonotyping in hematopoietic cell transplantation. Sequencing used immunoSEQ multiplex PCR; TCRdb keeps in-frame clones, though not all of them. The repertoire has 6,000 to 9,000 clones, just under 90% of them found once; the top ten carry 5% to 7%. The sequencing here drew on PBMCs, taken 100 days after allogeneic stem cell transplant. These receptor sequences come from a male patient between 50 and 60 years old who had an allogeneic stem cell transplant from a related donor, so the T cells may come from the graft donor. Some clones in this sample may be carry-over from other donors' samples.

The chain recombines TRBV7-2 with TRBJ1-1, with unresolved D. Trimming pared 5 bases from V and 6 bases from J, leaving 19 bases between. The CDR3 contains 15 residues. Germline CDR1 reads SGHTA; CDR2 reads FQGNSA. The CDR3 is CASSKESTERSEAFF. The CDR3, as DNA: TGTGCCAGCAGCAAGGAAAGTACAGAGAGGTCTGAAGCTTTCTTT.

This chain links TRBV5-1 with TRBJ2-7; D is perhaps TRBD2 (6 bases). Germline CDR1 SGHRS, CDR2 YFSETQ. This CDR3 contains 16 residues. V lost 0 bases and J 0 bases, leaving 13 bases between the germline ends. In DNA, the CDR3 is TGCGCCAGCAGCTTGGCCACTAGCCCAAGCTCCTACGAGCAGTACTTC. This sequence encodes CASSLATSPSSYEQYF.

V usage is TRBV27 and J usage is TRBJ2-3; D might be TRBD2 (5 bases). Germline V gene sequence: CDR1 MNHEY, CDR2 SMNVEV (reference sequence). The V gene lost 5 bases and the J gene lost 3 bases, with 12 bases spanning the gap. This CDR3 has 14 amino acids. CDR3 region: CASSVSRATDTQYF. The DNA for the CDR3 is TGTGCCAGCAGTGTCTCGAGGGCGACAGATACGCAGTATTTT.

This CDR3 is CASSFDQETQYF. The CDR3 DNA is TGCGCCAGCAGCTTTGACCAAGAGACCCAGTACTTC. The chain combines TRBV5-1 with TRBJ2-5; D gene ambiguous. The germline CDR1 and CDR2 sequences are SGHRS and YFSETQ. The germline V and J ends were trimmed by 2 bases and 0 bases, with 2 bases remaining between them. The CDR3 totals 12 residues.

This chain uses TRBV11-2 with TRBJ2-2; 8 nucleotides agree with TRBD2. V lost 9 bases, J lost 2 bases, and 20 bases stayed unmatched. Germline V gene data show CDR1 as SGHAT and CDR2 as FQNNGV. This CDR3 is 19 amino acids long. The CDR3 protein is CASFVTGGYPTRNTGELFF. CDR3 DNA sequence: TGTGCCAGTTTCGTCACGGGAGGGTATCCGACCAGAAACACCGGGGAGCTGTTTTTT.

In this sample, this clone turned up once. The rearrangement links TRBV5-7 to TRBJ1-5; unclear D gene. TRBV5-7 is sorted into the ORF group, with uncertain function. The CDR3 runs 14 residues. V was pared by 2 bases and J by 0 bases, with 6 bases between. As DNA, the CDR3 is TGTGCCAGCAGCTTACGGGATAGCAATCAGCCCCAGCATTTT. This gives the protein CASSLRDSNQPQHF.

The chain has TRBV19 and TRBJ2-6, with TRBD2 matching 16 bases. J gave up 2 bases and V 9 bases, and 13 bases lay outside the gene matches. CDR3 size: 20 residues. Germline V lookup: CDR1 LNHDA, CDR2 SQIVND (reference sequence). The CDR3 here is CASSLLGTSGRGPGANVLTF. CDR3 nucleotide sequence: TGTGCCAGCTCGTTACTGGGGACTAGCGGGAGGGGCCCTGGGGCCAACGTCCTGACTTTC.

This chain links TRBV30 with TRBJ1-4, with D perhaps TRBD1 (5 bases). Germline V CDR1 and CDR2: GTSNPN, SVGIG (reference sequence). This CDR3 has 14 amino acids. V lost 3 bases and J 8 bases, leaving 16 bases between the germline ends. CDR3 region: CAWSRREAGEKLFF. CDR3 bases: TGTGCCTGGAGCCGCAGGGAGGCCGGAGAAAAACTGTTTTTT.

V and J are TRBV5-6 and TRBJ2-1; D might be TRBD1 (5 bases). V dropped 0 bases and J dropped 3 bases, with 10 bases sitting between them. CDR1 is SGHDT and CDR2 is YYEEEE in the germline V gene. The CDR3 is made up of 15 amino acids. CDR3 amino acids: CASSLGPGLYNEQFF. Here the CDR3 DNA reads TGTGCCAGCAGCTTGGGTCCAGGGCTCTACAATGAGCAGTTCTTC.

V usage is TRBV9 and J usage is TRBJ2-1; D may be TRBD1 or TRBD2 (5 bases each). V was pared by 4 bases and J by 9 bases, with 17 bases between. The CDR3 loop spans 14 amino acids. The germline gives CDR1 SGDLS, CDR2 YYNGEE. Written as DNA, the CDR3 is TGTGCCAGCAGCTTAGCGACAGCCCCGGGTGAGCAGTTCTTC. It translates to CASSLATAPGEQFF. The variable domain in full, completed from reference TRBV9 and TRBJ2-1, reads DSGVTQTPKHLITATGQRVTLRCSPRSGDLSVYWYQQSLDQGLQFLIQYYNGEERAKGNILERFSAQQFPDLHSELNLSSLELGDSALYFCASSLATAPGEQFFGPGTRLTVL.

The V and J genes are TRBV25-1 and TRBJ1-5; maybe TRBD1 (5 bases). The length of the CDR3 is 16 residues. Germline lookup yields CDR1 MGHDK and CDR2 SYGVNS. V lost 2 bases and J lost 0, with 11 bases in between. CDR3 nucleotide sequence: TGTGCCAGCAGTGAACCTAGGGGATATAGCAATCAGCCCCAGCATTTT. It is translated as CASSEPRGYSNQPQHF.

This chain connects TRBV29-1 to TRBJ2-5, with TRBD1 matching 10 bases. CDR1 and CDR2 (germline): SQVTM, ANQGSEA. J gave up 5 bases and V 7 bases, and 4 bases lay outside the gene matches. The CDR3 covers 12 residues. CDR3 protein: CSAGQGGETQYF. In nucleotides, the CDR3 is TGCAGCGCCGGACAGGGGGGTGAGACCCAGTACTTC.

The chain links TRBV10-3 to TRBJ1-1, with D possibly matching TRBD1 (6 bases). The CDR3 is made up of 14 amino acids. The germline CDR1 and CDR2 sequences are ENHRY and SYGVKD. The V gene lost 6 bases and the J gene lost 1 base, with 12 bases spanning the gap. The CDR3 is CAISLTGPNTEAFF. The CDR3 DNA reads as TGTGCCATCAGCTTGACAGGCCCGAACACTGAAGCTTTCTTT.

The rearrangement uses TRBV6-6 and TRBJ1-5; D remains ambiguous. V dropped 4 bases and J dropped 6 bases, with 16 bases sitting between them. This CDR3 contains 15 residues. Germline loops: CDR1 MNHNY, CDR2 SVGAGI (reference sequence). The CDR3, as DNA: TGTGCCAGCAGTTTAGGTAGGCAGGCTTTTCAGCCCCAGCATTTT. Protein sequence: CASSLGRQAFQPQHF.

The V gene is TRBV4-1, the J gene TRBJ2-5; maybe TRBD2 (6 bases). The germline V gene has CDR1 MGHRA and CDR2 YSYEKL. The CDR3 totals 16 residues. Trimming took 0 bases from V and 5 from J, leaving 16 bases between them. As DNA, the CDR3 is TGCGCCAGCAGCCAAGATCGCGGGCTAGCGTGGGAGACCCAGTACTTC. It codes for CASSQDRGLAWETQYF.

The V call is TRBV30, the J call TRBJ2-2; D may match TRBD1 or TRBD2 (5 bases each). Germline V gene data show CDR1 as GTSNPN and CDR2 as SVGIG (reference sequence). The CDR3 spans 13 residues. V was cut by 3 bases and J by 6 bases, with 11 bases left in between. The CDR3 loop reads CAWSIGGSGELFF. The CDR3 nucleotides read TGTGCCTGGAGCATTGGGGGATCCGGGGAGCTGTTTTTT.

The rearrangement uses TRBV9 and TRBJ2-3; TRBD1 matches at 11 bases. Per the germline V gene, CDR1 is SGDLS and CDR2 is YYNGEE. The CDR3 has 16 residues. Trimming took 4 bases from V and 4 from J; bases not matched to a gene: 8. The CDR3 here is CASSPRTGGSADTQYF. CDR3 DNA: TGTGCCAGCAGCCCAAGGACAGGGGGCTCAGCAGATACGCAGTATTTT.